The 30 T cell receptor beta chains listed next were all sequenced from one sample in a study of PD-1 blockade in classical Hodgkin lymphoma. The assay was immunoSEQ multiplex PCR, and TCRdb's table has in-frame clones only and misses some. Here the sample spans 100,000 or so clones, 80% to 90% being singletons. Each patient relapsed following autologous stem cell transplantation, and prior brentuximab vedotin exposure differed. The sample consisted of peripheral blood mononuclear cells (PBMCs), taken before the second cycle of nivolumab. Receptor source: a human donor with classical Hodgkin lymphoma.

The gene calls are TRBV7-6 and TRBJ2-2; TRBD1 matches at 7 bases. V lost 5 bases to trimming and J lost 0 bases; unmatched junction nucleotides: 6. This CDR3 is built from 16 residues. CDR1 is SGHVS and CDR2 is FNYEAQ in the germline V gene. The CDR3 DNA follows: TGTGCCAGCAGCCCCCGGACAGGATCGAACACCGGGGAGCTGTTTTTT. Translated: CASSPRTGSNTGELFF.

The rearrangement uses TRBV7-7 and TRBJ2-1, with D possibly being TRBD2 (6 bases). CDR3 size: 14 residues. Germline lookup yields CDR1 SSHAT and CDR2 FNYEAQ (reference sequence). V lost 11 bases and J lost 3, with 17 bases in between. The CDR3 nucleotides are TGTGCCTCAGGTCCGGGAGTGGGCTACAATGAGCAGTTCTTC. Translation gives CASGPGVGYNEQFF.

The rearrangement links TRBV11-3 to TRBJ2-5; D may be TRBD1 or TRBD2 (6 bases each). The CDR3 length is 14 residues. Trimming removed 4 bases at V and 1 base at J, with 10 bases between. The germline CDR1 and CDR2 sequences are SGHNT and YENEEA. CDR3 nucleotides: TGTGCCAGCAGCTCCTGGGGGGCCCAAGAGACCCAGTACTTC. This encodes CASSSWGAQETQYF.

In its sample, this clone was seen once. The chain combines TRBV19 with TRBJ1-6; no clear D gene. Deletions cut 7 bases from V and 5 bases from J, with 15 bases between. CDR3 length: 15 amino acids. Germline lookup yields CDR1 LNHDA and CDR2 SQIVND (reference sequence). The CDR3 spells CASTGETPHNSPLHF. The CDR3 DNA reads as TGTGCCAGTACGGGTGAGACACCTCATAATTCACCCCTCCACTTT.

The chain employs TRBV10-1 and TRBJ2-7; D unclear. V dropped 1 base and J dropped 1 base, with 11 bases sitting between them. This CDR3 contains 15 residues. Per germline, CDR1 WNHNN and CDR2 SYGVQD (reference sequence). The CDR3 DNA follows: TGCGCCAGCAGTGAGTTCACGACCGATTCCTACGAGCAGTACTTC. It encodes CASSEFTTDSYEQYF.

The genes are TRBV4-3 and TRBJ2-3; D is unresolved. The V gene lost 0 bases and the J gene lost 2 bases, with 6 bases spanning the gap. The length of the CDR3 is 14 residues. Germline CDR1 and CDR2: LGHNA and YSLEER. The CDR3 DNA reads TGCGCCAGCAGCCAAGATTGGACCACAGATACGCAGTATTTT. Translating gives CASSQDWTTDTQYF.

This chain joins TRBV6-6 and TRBJ2-1, with D unclear. The CDR3 spans 14 residues. Germline V gene data show CDR1 as MNHNY and CDR2 as SVGAGI (reference sequence). The ends were cut back, 6 bases at V and 5 bases at J, with 14 bases in the middle. The DNA of the CDR3 is TGTGCCAGCAGCCGGCGGCCTAGGAACAATGAGCAGTTCTTC. Translating gives CASSRRPRNNEQFF.

V and J are TRBV5-1 and TRBJ1-2, with D hard to call. Trimming cost V 0 bases and J 4 bases, with 10 bases left between them. Germline values: CDR1 SGHRS, CDR2 YFSETQ. The CDR3 totals 14 residues. As DNA, the CDR3 is TGCGCCAGCAGCTTGGAGGGTGTGGGCTATGGCTACACCTTC. This sequence encodes CASSLEGVGYGYTF.

This chain connects TRBV29-1 to TRBJ2-7; D is undetermined. Germline CDR1 and CDR2: SQVTM and ANQGSEA. V was pared by 3 bases and J by 0 bases, with 9 bases between. This CDR3 is built from 13 residues. CDR3 residues: CSVELAYSYEQYF. The CDR3 nucleotides read TGCAGCGTTGAGTTGGCGTACTCCTACGAGCAGTACTTC.

This chain uses TRBV7-9 with TRBJ2-1, with TRBD1 as a possible D gene (5 bases). Looked up from germline, CDR1 is SEHNR and CDR2 is FQNEAQ (reference sequence). The CDR3 has 12 residues. V lost 5 bases and J 7 bases, leaving 9 bases between the germline ends. In nucleotides, the CDR3 is TGTGCCAGCAGCACTGACAGAAATGAGCAGTTCTTC. Protein sequence: CASSTDRNEQFF.

The V and J genes are TRBV4-2 and TRBJ2-2; maybe TRBD2 (6 bases). CDR1 is LGHNA, CDR2 YNFKEQ, per germline. The CDR3 is 19 residues long. The V end lost 0 bases, the J end lost 5 bases, and 22 bases lay between the germline ends. The CDR3 DNA sequence: TGTGCCAGCAGCCAAGAGGGGAGGAGCTGGCGGGTTAGGACCGGGGAGCTGTTTTTT. As protein: CASSQEGRSWRVRTGELFF.

The chain has TRBV5-5 and TRBJ2-7; 9 bases map to TRBD2. Germline CDR1 and CDR2: SGHKS and YYEKEE (reference sequence). The CDR3 covers 14 residues. Germline trimming cut 4 bases from V and 4 bases from J; bases unmatched to any gene: 6. The CDR3 nucleotides are TGTGCCAGCAGCGGACGACTAGCGGTATACGAGCAGTACTTC. This encodes CASSGRLAVYEQYF.

The CDR3 DNA follows: TGTGCCAGCAGCGTAGCGGAAGGCGCCAACTATGGCTACACCTTC. Protein product: CASSVAEGANYGYTF. The V call is TRBV9, the J call TRBJ1-2; no clear D. The CDR3 runs to 15 residues. V gave up 0 bases and J gave up 2 bases, with 11 bases separating them. Germline V CDR1 and CDR2: SGDLS, YYNGEE.

J is TRBJ2-2 and V is TRBV21-1; TRBD2 is the table's D call, not checked against the DNA. TRBV21-1 is recorded as a pseudogene. The length of the CDR3 is 14 residues. Here the CDR3 reads CASGTSGDTGELFF. The CDR3 nucleotides read TGTGCCAGCGGGACTAGCGGGGACACCGGGGAGCTGTTTTTT.

The rearrangement uses TRBV11-2 and TRBJ1-4, with D unresolved. Per the germline V gene, CDR1 is SGHAT and CDR2 is FQNNGV. V lost 7 bases and J 3 bases, leaving 12 bases between the germline ends. The CDR3 runs to 14 residues. The CDR3 loop is CASKGGRANEKLFF. DNA for the CDR3: TGTGCCAGCAAGGGAGGGAGGGCTAATGAAAAACTGTTTTTT.

V and J are TRBV9 and TRBJ2-2; 8 bases agree with TRBD1. CDR1 SGDLS and CDR2 YYNGEE come from the germline V gene. CDR3 length: 17 residues. V trimming: 3 bases; J trimming: 1 base; junction bases outside the gene matches: 8. CDR3: CASSAPQGDENTGELFF. The CDR3 DNA sequence: TGTGCCAGCAGCGCCCCACAGGGGGACGAGAACACCGGGGAGCTGTTTTTT.

The gene calls are TRBV5-6 and TRBJ2-7; TRBD1 might be the D (5 bases). V was clipped by 0 bases and J by 2 bases, with 12 bases between them. CDR3 length equals 15 residues. Germline V gene sequence: CDR1 SGHDT, CDR2 YYEEEE. CDR3 sequence reads: CASSLVTAPPYEQYF. In DNA form, the CDR3 reads TGTGCCAGCAGCTTGGTGACAGCTCCACCCTACGAGCAGTACTTC.

The chain couples TRBV4-2 to TRBJ2-1; perhaps TRBD1 as D (5 bases). Germline assignment: CDR1 LGHNA and CDR2 YNFKEQ. Trimming removed 0 bases at V and 6 bases at J, with 12 bases between. The CDR3 sequence is 15 residues long. The CDR3: CASSQDGHQSNEQFF. The CDR3 region has the DNA TGTGCCAGCAGCCAAGATGGACACCAGAGCAATGAGCAGTTCTTC.

The V and J genes are TRBV7-2 and TRBJ2-7; 11 bases map to TRBD2. This CDR3 has 18 residues. Germline loops: CDR1 SGHTA, CDR2 FQGNSA. The trim removed 5 bases at V and 0 bases at J, leaving 12 bases unmatched. The CDR3 loop is CASSVSGGVSPSSYEQYF. DNA of the CDR3: TGTGCCAGCAGCGTTAGCGGGGGGGTTTCCCCCAGCTCCTACGAGCAGTACTTC.

This clone was detected only once. Its ends do not fully match the called genes, so a read error is possible. The chain employs TRBV19 and TRBJ1-1; 7 positions match TRBD1. This CDR3 spans 15 amino acids. The germline gives CDR1 LNHDA, CDR2 SQIVND (reference sequence). For the CDR3, the DNA is TGTGCCAGTAGCATAGGGACAGTCATGAACACTGAAGCTTTCTTT. It encodes CASSIGTVMNTEAFF.

V and J are TRBV5-4 and TRBJ2-7; D is possibly TRBD1 (5 bases). Germline V gene sequence: CDR1 SGHNT, CDR2 YYREEE (reference sequence). V shed 4 bases and J shed 2 bases, with 7 bases lying between them. This CDR3 region has 12 residues. CDR3 sequence reads: CASSLGAYEQYF. CDR3 in DNA: TGTGCCAGCAGCCTAGGGGCCTACGAGCAGTACTTC. Full variable domain (outside the CDR3, taken from reference TRBV5-4 and TRBJ2-7): ETGVTQSPTHLIKTRGQQVTLRCSSQSGHNTVSWYQQALGQGPQFIFQYYREEENGRGNFPPRFSGLQFPNYSSELNVNALELDDSALYLCASSLGAYEQYFGPGTRLTVT.

The chain carries TRBV30 and TRBJ2-1, with D possibly being TRBD1 or TRBD2 (6 bases each). The CDR3 is 13 amino acids. CDR1 and CDR2 from the germline V gene are GTSNPN and SVGIG (reference sequence). V was trimmed by 3 bases and J by 8 bases, leaving 14 bases between them. The CDR3 region is CAWRPQGRHEQFF. In nucleotides, the CDR3 is TGTGCCTGGAGACCGCAGGGGAGGCATGAGCAGTTCTTC. The complete variable domain, with remaining parts taken from reference TRBV30 and TRBJ2-1, reads SQTIHQWPATLVQPVGSPLSLECTVEGTSNPNLYWYRQAAGRGLQLLFYSVGIGQISSEVPQNLSASRPQDRQFILSSKKLLLSDSGFYLCAWRPQGRHEQFFGPGTRLTVL.

The chain joins TRBV4-3 to TRBJ2-6; 8 bases are shared with TRBD1. The germline V gene encodes CDR1 LGHNA and CDR2 YSLEER. The CDR3 sequence is 17 residues long. V was clipped by 0 bases and J by 4 bases; unmatched bases: 5. DNA for the CDR3: TGCGCCAGCAGCCAAGAGCAGGGGGCAGCAGGGGCCAACGTCCTGACTTTC. As protein: CASSQEQGAAGANVLTF.

V usage is TRBV10-1 and J usage is TRBJ2-7; 11 bases are shared with TRBD1. V shed 8 bases, J shed 3 bases, and the junction held 3 bases outside the gene matches. This CDR3 has 13 amino acids. CDR1 is WNHNN and CDR2 is SYGVQD in the germline V gene (reference sequence). The CDR3 reads CASQGQGDYEQYF. CDR3 nucleotide sequence: TGCGCCAGCCAGGGACAGGGGGACTACGAGCAGTACTTC.

The rearrangement uses TRBV28 and TRBJ1-1; D remains ambiguous. V was cut by 5 bases and J by 7 bases, with 20 bases left in between. Germline V gene data show CDR1 as MDHEN and CDR2 as SYDVKM. The CDR3 runs to 15 residues. The CDR3 nucleotides are TGTGCCAGCAGTCCGTCAAAAATGACTTGGGGTGAAGCTTTCTTT. As protein: CASSPSKMTWGEAFF.

The chain has TRBV5-1 and TRBJ2-7; D unresolved. The CDR3 consists of 13 residues. Trimming cost V 3 bases and J 5 bases, with 12 bases left between them. Germline CDR1 SGHRS, CDR2 YFSETQ. The CDR3 region has the DNA TGCGCCAGCAGCTGGGAAGGGTCTCACGAGCAGTACTTC. It is translated as CASSWEGSHEQYF.

The genes are TRBV7-2 and TRBJ2-3, with no clear D. With 4 bases removed from V and 0 bases from J, the gap between germline ends came to 8 bases. This CDR3 has 14 amino acids. CDR1 and CDR2 from the germline V gene are SGHTA and FQGNSA. CDR3 amino acids: CASSSTASTDTQYF. The CDR3 DNA is TGTGCCAGCAGCTCTACGGCTAGCACAGATACGCAGTATTTT.

The genes are TRBV5-6 and TRBJ1-5, with 9 bases lining up with TRBD1. The CDR3 contains 16 residues. Germline-derived CDR1 and CDR2 are SGHDT and YYEEEE. The V gene end was trimmed by 4 bases and the J gene end by 0 bases; junction bases not matched to a gene: 5. The CDR3 loop reads CASSAGTGHSNQPQHF. The CDR3 DNA follows: TGTGCCAGCAGCGCCGGGACAGGGCATAGCAATCAGCCCCAGCATTTT.

This sequence joins TRBV15 and TRBJ2-5, with 7 bases matching TRBD1. The J call is uncertain, as TRBJ2-7 better fits the DNA end. Germline V gene sequence: CDR1 LNHNV, CDR2 YYDKDF (reference sequence). This CDR3 is built from 16 residues. The CDR3 nucleotides read TGTGCCACCAGCAGAGTTGCGACAGGGTGGTCCTACGAGCAGTACTTC. Its protein is CATSRVATGWSYEQYF.

The genes are TRBV19 and TRBJ1-3, with 7 bases matching TRBD1. Germline V gene sequence: CDR1 LNHDA, CDR2 SQIVND (reference sequence). The CDR3 is made up of 15 amino acids. With V trimmed by 4 bases and J by 0 bases, 3 bases remained unmatched. CDR3 sequence (DNA): TGTGCCAGTAGTACCTGGGACAGCTCTGGAAACACCATATATTTT. Its protein is CASSTWDSSGNTIYF.